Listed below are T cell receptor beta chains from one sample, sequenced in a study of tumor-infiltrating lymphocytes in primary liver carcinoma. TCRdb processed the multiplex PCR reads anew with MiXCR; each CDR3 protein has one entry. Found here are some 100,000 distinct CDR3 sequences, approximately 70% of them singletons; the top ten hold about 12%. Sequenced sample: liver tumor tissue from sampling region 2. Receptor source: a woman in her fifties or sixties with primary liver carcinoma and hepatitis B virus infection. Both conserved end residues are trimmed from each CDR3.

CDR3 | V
SVMYSGTLNTEAF | TRBV29-1
TSSPGTGDNYEQY | TRBV11-3
SARRAGVLHEQY | TRBV20-1
ASSWGTLNPGANVLT | TRBV28
VIRETRVNEQF | TRBV10-3
VSSTGGIIYGCT | TRBV11-2
ASQGVTEAF | TRBV6-1
ATGLYEQY | TRBV6-5
ASSLSLAGTWELF | TRBV5-1
ASRDQGAGPNVPT | TRBV11-2
SAREDTNTGELF | TRBV20-1
ASSLRGTTSGRPYEQY | TRBV11-1
ASSYMNSYEQY | TRBV6-6
ASILTGVNAQD | TRBV6-6
SSAGTGGTEAF | TRBV29-1
ASNTGTGVGEQY | TRBV6-1
SVEGTSGRAVSEQF | TRBV29-1
ASSKPGQDCTEAF | TRBV21-1
ATACSLHYEQY | TRBV28
ASSDWTSGGGGEQF | TRBV2
TSSLESEGTQY | TRBV5-1
ARRRDRNTGELF | TRBV6-1
ASRRYINTEAF | TRBV6-5
ASNLYGGEQF | TRBV7-9
ASREETQY | TRBV6-1
ASSLLPGGGANVLT | TRBV5-1
VSSTGGSTGELF | TRBV6-1
AISGMTVGTGELF | TRBV10-3
ASSPIRAQETQY | TRBV4-1
ASSPSGRHYNEQF | TRBV28
SVGISQETQY | TRBV29-1
SARGPPSSGRSYEQY | TRBV20-1
TSSLAGFPYEQY | TRBV5-1